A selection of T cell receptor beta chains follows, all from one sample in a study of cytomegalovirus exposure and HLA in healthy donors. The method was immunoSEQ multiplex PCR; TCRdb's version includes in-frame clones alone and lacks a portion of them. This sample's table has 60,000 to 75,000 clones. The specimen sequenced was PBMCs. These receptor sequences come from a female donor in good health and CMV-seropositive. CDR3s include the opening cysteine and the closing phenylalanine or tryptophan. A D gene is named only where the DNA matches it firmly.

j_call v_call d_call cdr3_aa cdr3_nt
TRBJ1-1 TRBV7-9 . CASSSSGQRFEAFF TGTGCCAGCAGCTCCTCGGGACAACGTTTTGAAGCTTTCTTT
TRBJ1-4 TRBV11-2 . CASSPLRSLLKGEKLFF TGTGCCAGCAGCCCACTCCGATCGCTCTTAAAGGGGGAAAAACTGTTTTTT
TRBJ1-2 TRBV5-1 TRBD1 CASSLAGDRYGYTF TGCGCCAGCAGCTTGGCCGGGGACAGATATGGCTACACCTTC
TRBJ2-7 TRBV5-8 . CASSPNYEQYF TGTGCCAGCAGCCCCAACTACGAGCAGTACTTC
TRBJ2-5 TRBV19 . CASSIFGGAGTQYF TGTGCCAGTAGTATCTTCGGAGGGGCGGGGACCCAGTACTTC
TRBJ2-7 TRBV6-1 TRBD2 CASSMGTSGSHEQYF TGTGCCAGCAGTATGGGGACTAGCGGGAGCCACGAGCAGTACTTC
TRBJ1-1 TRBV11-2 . CASSPNWREAFF TGTGCCAGCAGCCCAAACTGGCGGGAAGCTTTCTTT
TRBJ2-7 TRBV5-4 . CASSLVGTHAGIEQYF TGTGCCAGCAGCTTGGTTGGCACCCACGCAGGTATCGAGCAGTACTTC
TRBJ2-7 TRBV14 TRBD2 CASSLGLAALKGEQYF TGTGCCAGCAGCCTGGGACTAGCGGCGCTTAAGGGCGAGCAGTACTTC
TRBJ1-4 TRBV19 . CASSIRTATNEKLFF TGTGCCAGTAGTATACGAACGGCAACTAATGAAAAACTGTTTTTT
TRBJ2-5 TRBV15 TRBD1 CATSRDRTGGLETQYF TGTGCCACCAGCAGAGATCGGACAGGGGGCTTAGAGACCCAGTACTTC
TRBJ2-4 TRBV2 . CASSALAKNIQYF TGTGCCAGCAGTGCCCTAGCCAAAAACATTCAGTACTTC
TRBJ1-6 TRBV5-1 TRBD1 CASSLTTGDNSPLHF TGCGCCAGCAGCTTGACTACAGGGGATAATTCACCCCTCCACTTT
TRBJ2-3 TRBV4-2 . CASSQVLIGAADTQYF TGTGCCAGCAGCCAAGTCCTCATTGGGGCTGCAGATACGCAGTATTTT
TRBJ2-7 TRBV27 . CASSFKGAYEQYF TGTGCCAGCAGTTTTAAGGGGGCCTACGAGCAGTACTTC
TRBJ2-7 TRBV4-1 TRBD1 CASSQGLGTGVDEQYF TGCGCCAGCAGCCAAGGGCTTGGGACAGGGGTAGACGAGCAGTACTTC
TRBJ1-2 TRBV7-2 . CANLAGRNYGYTF TGTGCCAACCTGGCGGGACGCAACTATGGCTACACCTTC
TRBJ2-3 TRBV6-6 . CASSPPGTSTDTQYF TGTGCCAGCAGCCCTCCCGGTACTAGCACAGATACGCAGTATTTT
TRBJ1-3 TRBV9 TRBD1 CASSPKQGQGAGNTIYF TGTGCCAGCAGCCCCAAGCAGGGACAGGGGGCGGGAAACACCATATATTTT
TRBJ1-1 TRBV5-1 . CASSPAGYTEAFF TGCGCCAGCAGCCCCGCGGGCTACACTGAAGCTTTCTTT
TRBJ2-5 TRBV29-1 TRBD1 CSVEDRGQETQYF TGCAGCGTTGAAGACAGGGGGCAAGAGACCCAGTACTTC
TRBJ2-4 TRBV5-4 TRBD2 CASSRREGGAKNIQYF TGTGCCAGCAGCCGACGGGAGGGCGGTGCCAAAAACATTCAGTACTTC
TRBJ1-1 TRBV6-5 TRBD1 CASRGQGAGNTEAFF TGTGCCAGCAGAGGACAGGGGGCGGGGAACACTGAAGCTTTCTTT
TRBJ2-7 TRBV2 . CASSSQGQYF TGTGCCAGCAGCAGTCAGGGGCAGTACTTC
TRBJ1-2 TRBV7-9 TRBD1 CASSPSPGQGILDYGYTF TGTGCCAGCAGCCCATCACCGGGACAGGGGATCCTGGACTATGGCTACACCTTC
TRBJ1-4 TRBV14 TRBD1 CASSQTGGRGEKLFF TGTGCCAGCAGCCAAACAGGGGGCAGGGGCGAAAAACTGTTTTTT
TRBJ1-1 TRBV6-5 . CASSYWSDNTEDFF TGTGCCAGCAGTTACTGGTCAGACAACACTGAAGATTTCTTT
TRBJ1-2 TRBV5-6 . CASSFSPTANYGYTF TGTGCCAGCAGCTTTTCACCGACAGCTAACTATGGCTACACCTTC
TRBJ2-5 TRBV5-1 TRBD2 CASSLGLAGGLSAQYF TGCGCCAGCAGCTTGGGACTAGCGGGGGGGCTATCGGCCCAGTACTTC
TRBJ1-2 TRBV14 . CASSQVQGHGYTF TGTGCCAGCAGCCAAGTGCAGGGGCATGGCTACACCTTC
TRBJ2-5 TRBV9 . CASSAAVQETQYF TGTGCCAGCAGCGCAGCGGTACAAGAGACCCAGTACTTC
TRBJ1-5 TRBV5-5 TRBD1 CASSRRLGTGGYQPQHF TGTGCCAGCAGCCGTCGTCTCGGGACAGGGGGTTATCAGCCCCAGCATTTT
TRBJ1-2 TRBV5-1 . CASSLDWGLFDGYTF TGCGCCAGCAGCTTGGATTGGGGGCTGTTTGATGGCTACACCTTC
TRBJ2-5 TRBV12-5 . CASGLDWRETQYF TGTGCTAGTGGTTTGGACTGGAGGGAGACCCAGTACTTC
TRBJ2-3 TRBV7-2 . CASSLTADTQYF TGTGCCAGCAGCTTAACGGCAGATACGCAGTATTTT
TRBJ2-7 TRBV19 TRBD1 CASTPGQGYEQYF TGTGCCAGCACTCCGGGACAGGGCTACGAGCAGTACTTC
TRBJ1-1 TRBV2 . CASIRLNRAGEAFF TGTGCCAGCATCCGACTTAACAGGGCTGGTGAAGCTTTCTTT
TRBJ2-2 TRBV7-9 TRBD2 CASSTRTSTYTGELFF TGTGCCAGCAGCACTCGGACTAGCACTTACACCGGGGAGCTGTTTTTT
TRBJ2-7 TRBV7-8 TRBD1 CASSARTGGFYEQYF TGTGCCAGCAGCGCGCGGACAGGGGGATTTTACGAGCAGTACTTC
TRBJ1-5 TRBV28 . CASSKEPVHNQPQHF TGTGCCAGCAGTAAGGAGCCAGTCCATAATCAGCCCCAGCATTTT
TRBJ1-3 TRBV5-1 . CASSLPTGRGNTIYF TGCGCCAGCAGCCTTCCGACAGGCCGAGGAAACACCATATATTTT
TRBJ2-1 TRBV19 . CASSIAGDWEAPYNEQFF TGTGCCAGTAGTATAGCGGGGGACTGGGAGGCCCCGTACAATGAGCAGTTCTTC
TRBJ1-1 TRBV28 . CASSFLGLNTEAFF TGTGCCAGCAGTTTTCTTGGGCTAAACACTGAAGCTTTCTTT
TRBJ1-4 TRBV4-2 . CASSQSAVAEATNEKLFF TGTGCCAGCAGCCAATCGGCCGTTGCGGAGGCAACTAATGAAAAACTGTTTTTT
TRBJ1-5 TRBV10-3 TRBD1 CAISGQTNQPQHF TGTGCCATCTCGGGACAGACTAATCAGCCCCAGCATTTT
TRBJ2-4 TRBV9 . CASSVAVSGNIQYF TGTGCCAGCAGCGTAGCGGTGTCAGGAAACATTCAGTACTTC